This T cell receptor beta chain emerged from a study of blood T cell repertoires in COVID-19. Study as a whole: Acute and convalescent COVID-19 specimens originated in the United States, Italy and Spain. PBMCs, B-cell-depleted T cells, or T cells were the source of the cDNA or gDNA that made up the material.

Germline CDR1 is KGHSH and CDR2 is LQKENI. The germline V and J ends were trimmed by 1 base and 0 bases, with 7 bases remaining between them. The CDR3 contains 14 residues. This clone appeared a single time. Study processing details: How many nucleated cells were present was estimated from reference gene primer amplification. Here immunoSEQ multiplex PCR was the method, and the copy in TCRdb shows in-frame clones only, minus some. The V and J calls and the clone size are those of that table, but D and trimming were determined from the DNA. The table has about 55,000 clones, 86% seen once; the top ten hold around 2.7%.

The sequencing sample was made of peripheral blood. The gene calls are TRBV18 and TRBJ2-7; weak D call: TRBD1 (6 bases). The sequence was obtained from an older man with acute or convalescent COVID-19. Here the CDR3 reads CASSPLDSSYEQYF. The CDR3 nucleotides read TGTGCCAGCTCACCACTGGACAGCTCCTACGAGCAGTACTTC.